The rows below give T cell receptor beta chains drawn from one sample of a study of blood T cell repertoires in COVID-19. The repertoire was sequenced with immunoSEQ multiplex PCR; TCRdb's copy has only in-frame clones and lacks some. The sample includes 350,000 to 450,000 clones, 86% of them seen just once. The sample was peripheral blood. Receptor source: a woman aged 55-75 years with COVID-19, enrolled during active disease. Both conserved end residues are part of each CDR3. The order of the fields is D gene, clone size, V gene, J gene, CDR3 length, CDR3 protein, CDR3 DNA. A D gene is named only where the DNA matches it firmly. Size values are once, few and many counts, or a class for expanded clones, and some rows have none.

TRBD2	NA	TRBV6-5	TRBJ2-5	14	CASRPKRGGETQYF	TGTGCCAGCAGACCAAAGCGGGGAGGGGAGACCCAGTACTTC
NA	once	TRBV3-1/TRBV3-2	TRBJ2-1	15	CASSPRQVPTNEQFF	TGTGCCAGCAGCCCCCGACAGGTACCTACGAATGAGCAGTTCTTC
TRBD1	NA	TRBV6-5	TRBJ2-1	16	CASSYSRDRGVNEQFF	TGTGCCAGCAGTTACTCCCGGGACAGGGGAGTCAATGAGCAGTTCTTC
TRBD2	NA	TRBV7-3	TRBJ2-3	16	CASSYTSGGPSDTQYF	TGTGCCAGCAGTTACACTAGCGGGGGGCCGTCCGATACGCAGTATTTT
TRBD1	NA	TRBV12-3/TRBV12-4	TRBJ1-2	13	CASSLGQSYGYTF	TGTGCCAGCAGTTTGGGACAGTCCTATGGCTACACCTTC
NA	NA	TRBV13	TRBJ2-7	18	CASSLGGVMEGLAYEQYF	TGTGCCAGCAGCTTAGGAGGCGTTATGGAGGGTCTTGCCTACGAGCAGTACTTC
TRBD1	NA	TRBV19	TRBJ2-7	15	CASSWDSQTSYEQYF	TGTGCCAGTAGTTGGGACAGCCAGACCTCCTACGAGCAGTACTTC
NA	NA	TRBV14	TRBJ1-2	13	CASSQVKQGGYTF	TGTGCCAGCAGCCAAGTAAAACAGGGAGGCTACACCTTC
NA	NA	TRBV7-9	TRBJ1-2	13	CASSFGINYGYTF	TGTGCCAGCAGCTTCGGTATTAACTATGGCTACACCTTC
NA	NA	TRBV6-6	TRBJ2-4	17	CASSPNAGSLAKNIQYF	TGTGCCAGCAGTCCTAACGCAGGGTCTTTAGCCAAAAACATTCAGTACTTC
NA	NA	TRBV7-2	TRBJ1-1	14	CASSQLTGNTEAFF	TGTGCCAGCAGCCAATTGACAGGGAACACTGAAGCTTTCTTT
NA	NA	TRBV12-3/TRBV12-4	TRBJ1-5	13	CASNDNSNQPQHF	TGTGCCAGCAATGACAACTCCAATCAGCCCCAGCATTTT
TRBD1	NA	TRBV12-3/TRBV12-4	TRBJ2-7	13	CASSFSVGDRWNF	TGTGCCAGCAGTTTTTCGGTTGGGGACAGATGGAACTTC
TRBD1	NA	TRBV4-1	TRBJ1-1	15	CASSPSTGRQAEAFF	TGCGCCAGCAGCCCGTCGACAGGGCGGCAGGCTGAAGCTTTCTTT
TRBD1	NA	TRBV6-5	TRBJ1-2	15	CASSHRTGGNYGYTF	TGTGCCAGCAGTCACAGGACAGGGGGTAACTATGGCTACACCTTC
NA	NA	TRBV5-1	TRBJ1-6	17	CASSAGPATGLESPLHF	TGCGCCAGCAGCGCGGGCCCAGCAACAGGGTTAGAATCACCCCTCCACTTT
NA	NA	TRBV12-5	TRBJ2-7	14	CASGSRVGAYEQYF	TGTGCTAGTGGTTCCCGGGTCGGAGCCTACGAGCAGTACTTC
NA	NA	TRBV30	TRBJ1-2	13	CAWSVPGWYGYTF	TGTGCCTGGAGTGTACCGGGTTGGTACGGCTACACCTTC
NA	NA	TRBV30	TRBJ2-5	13	CAWSSGLAETQYF	TGTGCCTGGAGCTCCGGGCTAGCGGAGACCCAGTACTTC
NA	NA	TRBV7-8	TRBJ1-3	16	CASSLGRQASGNTIYF	TGTGCCAGCAGCTTAGGGAGACAGGCCTCTGGAAACACCATATATTTT
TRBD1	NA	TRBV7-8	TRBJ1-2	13	CASSSTGDYGYTF	TGTGCCAGCAGCTCCACAGGGGACTATGGCTACACCTTC
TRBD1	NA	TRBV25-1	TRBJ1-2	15	CASSDPGTGGNGYTF	TGTGCCAGCAGTGACCCCGGGACAGGTGGAAATGGCTACACCTTC
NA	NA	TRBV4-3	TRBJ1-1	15	CASSQGGRENTEAFF	TGCGCCAGCAGCCAAGGTGGCAGGGAGAACACTGAAGCTTTCTTT
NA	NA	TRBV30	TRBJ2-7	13	CAWSVTGAYEQYF	TGTGCCTGGAGTGTCACAGGCGCCTACGAGCAGTACTTC